This T cell receptor (beta chain) stems from a study of graft-versus-host responses after intestinal transplantation. Turning to the study itself: Uniformly, recipients were administered anti-thymocyte globulin induction with subsequent tacrolimus and steroids for 2 to 3 years.

Study results and caveats: Among circulating GvH clones, peak levels were associated with early post-transplant declines in HvG clones. The marrow of recipients harbored GvH clones, and ileum or blood showed some of them first. When patients had graft-donor T cell macrochimerism, their allografts held high graft-versus-host to host-versus-graft clonal ratios.

This clone was recorded only once. Its antigen is currently unknown. The method was immunoSEQ multiplex PCR; TCRdb's version includes in-frame clones alone and lacks a portion of them. Among approximately 12,000 clones listed, roughly 80% were seen once. Intraepithelial lymphocytes and lamina propria lymphocytes were released through processing of graft tissue. The V and J ends lost 1 base and 1 base respectively, with 13 bases between them. Germline CDR1 is MDHEN and CDR2 is SYDVKM. The CDR3 length is 16 residues. The V call is TRBV28, the J call TRBJ1-1, with D tentatively TRBD1 (6 bases). Sequences were derived from ileum tissue, sampled 23 days after intestinal transplant. The TCR comes from a human patient who received an intestinal transplant, so some T cells may come from the graft donor. In DNA, the CDR3 is TGTGCCAGCAGTTTATTGGCGGGGGCGAGGAACACTGAAGCTTTCTTT. Its protein product is CASSLLAGARNTEAFF.